This is a list of T cell receptor beta chains from one sample in a study of beta chain features in type 1 diabetes. The repertoire was sequenced with immunoSEQ multiplex PCR; TCRdb's copy has only in-frame clones and lacks some. The profile shows 620,000 or so clones, about 16% of them singletons. Sequences were obtained from naive CD4+ T cells from blood. The receptors were sampled from a young man in good health. The CDR3 runs from the conserved cysteine through the conserved F or W. Fields, in order: CDR3 protein, CDR3 DNA, clone size, D gene, J gene, V gene. D genes are given only for firm matches. Expanded clones are given a class, and other clones once, few, many or no size at all.

CDR3aa: CASQSLTGGSYEQYF
CDR3nt: TGTGCCAGCCAATCTCTGACGGGTGGGTCCTACGAGCAGTACTTC
abundance: few
d_gene: NA
j_gene: TRBJ2-7
v_gene: TRBV6-5

CDR3aa: CASMEPGTARGKLFF
CDR3nt: TGCGCCAGCATGGAACCCGGGACAGCGAGGGGAAAACTGTTTTTT
abundance: NA
d_gene: TRBD1
j_gene: TRBJ1-4
v_gene: TRBV5-1

CDR3aa: CASSLEERYEQYF
CDR3nt: TGTGCCAGCAGCTTAGAGGAGAGGTACGAGCAGTACTTC
abundance: NA
d_gene: NA
j_gene: TRBJ2-7
v_gene: TRBV7-2

CDR3aa: CASSPQNVNTEAFF
CDR3nt: TGTGCCAGCTCACCACAGAATGTGAACACTGAAGCTTTCTTT
abundance: NA
d_gene: NA
j_gene: TRBJ1-1
v_gene: TRBV18

CDR3aa: CASSPQTPTNYGYTF
CDR3nt: TGTGCCAGCTCACCACAGACACCGACTAACTATGGCTACACCTTC
abundance: NA
d_gene: NA
j_gene: TRBJ1-2
v_gene: TRBV18

CDR3aa: CASSPFLDRDGQPQHF
CDR3nt: TGTGCCAGCTCACCATTTTTAGACAGGGATGGCCAGCCCCAGCATTTT
abundance: few
d_gene: TRBD1
j_gene: TRBJ1-5
v_gene: TRBV18

CDR3aa: CASSLGGGRYNEQFF
CDR3nt: TGTGCCAGCAGCTTGGGCGGGGGCCGCTACAATGAGCAGTTCTTC
abundance: NA
d_gene: NA
j_gene: TRBJ2-1
v_gene: TRBV7-2

CDR3aa: CASSHKDRNSPLHF
CDR3nt: TGTGCCAGCAGTCACAAAGACAGGAATTCACCCCTCCACTTT
abundance: few
d_gene: NA
j_gene: TRBJ1-6
v_gene: TRBV7-9

CDR3aa: CSVRTGGSYEQYF
CDR3nt: TGCAGCGTACGGACAGGGGGATCCTACGAGCAGTACTTC
abundance: NA
d_gene: TRBD1
j_gene: TRBJ2-7
v_gene: TRBV29-1

CDR3aa: CASSLSPRQPGNTIYF
CDR3nt: TGTGCCAGCAGCTTAAGTCCCCGACAGCCTGGAAACACCATATATTTT
abundance: NA
d_gene: NA
j_gene: TRBJ1-3
v_gene: TRBV7-3

CDR3aa: CASSLRSRPSTDTQYF
CDR3nt: TGTGCCAGCAGCTTAAGGTCTCGACCCAGCACAGATACGCAGTATTTT
abundance: NA
d_gene: NA
j_gene: TRBJ2-3
v_gene: TRBV7-2

CDR3aa: CASSASGVSGANVLTF
CDR3nt: TGTGCCAGCAGTGCCTCAGGGGTGTCTGGGGCCAACGTCCTGACTTTC
abundance: few
d_gene: NA
j_gene: TRBJ2-6
v_gene: TRBV25-1

CDR3aa: CASSPQASGNTIYF
CDR3nt: TGTGCCAGCAGCCCACAGGCCTCTGGAAACACCATATATTTT
abundance: NA
d_gene: NA
j_gene: TRBJ1-3
v_gene: TRBV2

CDR3aa: CAISRTDTQYF
CDR3nt: TGTGCCATCAGCCGAACAGATACGCAGTATTTT
abundance: NA
d_gene: NA
j_gene: TRBJ2-3
v_gene: TRBV10-3

CDR3aa: CASSTDPAGTGNTIYF
CDR3nt: TGTGCCAGTAGTACCGACCCGGCAGGTACTGGAAACACCATATATTTT
abundance: few
d_gene: NA
j_gene: TRBJ1-3
v_gene: TRBV19

CDR3aa: CASSLGSWGDPYEQYF
CDR3nt: TGCGCCAGCAGCTTGGGGTCTTGGGGGGACCCCTACGAGCAGTACTTC
abundance: few
d_gene: NA
j_gene: TRBJ2-7
v_gene: TRBV5-1

CDR3aa: CASSLGGLETQYF
CDR3nt: TGTGCCAGCAGCTTGGGGGGGCTGGAGACCCAGTACTTC
abundance: NA
d_gene: NA
j_gene: TRBJ2-5
v_gene: TRBV5-6